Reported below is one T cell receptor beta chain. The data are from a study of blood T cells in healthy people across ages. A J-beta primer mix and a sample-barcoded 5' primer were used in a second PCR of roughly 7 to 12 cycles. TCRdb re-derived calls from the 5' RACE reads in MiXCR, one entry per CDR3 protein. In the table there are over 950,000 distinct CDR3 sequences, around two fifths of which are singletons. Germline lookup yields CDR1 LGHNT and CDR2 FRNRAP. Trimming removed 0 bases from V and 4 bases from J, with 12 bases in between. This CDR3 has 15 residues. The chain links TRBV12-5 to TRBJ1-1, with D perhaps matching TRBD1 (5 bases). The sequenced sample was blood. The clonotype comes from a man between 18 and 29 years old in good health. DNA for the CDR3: TGTGCTAGTGGTTTGGTATCCGGGGGAGGCACTGAAGCTTTCTTT. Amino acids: CASGLVSGGGTEAFF.